This TCR beta chain was found in a study of T cells in localized non-small cell lung cancer. Losses at the gene ends were 6 bases for V and 7 bases for J; bases not matched to a gene: 6. This CDR3 is 14 amino acids long. CDR1 is SNHLY, CDR2 FYNNEI, per germline. Points on this clone: Its antigen is not known.

The repertoire was sequenced with immunoSEQ multiplex PCR; TCRdb's copy has only in-frame clones and lacks some. This sample yields about 82,000 clones, of which around 81% are seen a single time; less than 20% belongs to the top ten. The study's findings and limits: Prolonged overall survival went with higher T cell density in the blood. Adjacent uninvolved lung tissue had the highest T cell clonality, exceeding tumor. Sequence data derive from only one tumor region, so heterogeneity remains possible.

Sequencing used PBMCs, obtained before any cancer treatment. The receptor's source is a man aged 40-75 years with stage II squamous cell lung carcinoma. This chain joins TRBV2 and TRBJ1-4; 9 bases line up with TRBD1. CDR3 DNA: TGTGCCAGCAGAGAACAGGGGGCAGGTGAAAAACTGTTTTTT. Residues: CASREQGAGEKLFF.